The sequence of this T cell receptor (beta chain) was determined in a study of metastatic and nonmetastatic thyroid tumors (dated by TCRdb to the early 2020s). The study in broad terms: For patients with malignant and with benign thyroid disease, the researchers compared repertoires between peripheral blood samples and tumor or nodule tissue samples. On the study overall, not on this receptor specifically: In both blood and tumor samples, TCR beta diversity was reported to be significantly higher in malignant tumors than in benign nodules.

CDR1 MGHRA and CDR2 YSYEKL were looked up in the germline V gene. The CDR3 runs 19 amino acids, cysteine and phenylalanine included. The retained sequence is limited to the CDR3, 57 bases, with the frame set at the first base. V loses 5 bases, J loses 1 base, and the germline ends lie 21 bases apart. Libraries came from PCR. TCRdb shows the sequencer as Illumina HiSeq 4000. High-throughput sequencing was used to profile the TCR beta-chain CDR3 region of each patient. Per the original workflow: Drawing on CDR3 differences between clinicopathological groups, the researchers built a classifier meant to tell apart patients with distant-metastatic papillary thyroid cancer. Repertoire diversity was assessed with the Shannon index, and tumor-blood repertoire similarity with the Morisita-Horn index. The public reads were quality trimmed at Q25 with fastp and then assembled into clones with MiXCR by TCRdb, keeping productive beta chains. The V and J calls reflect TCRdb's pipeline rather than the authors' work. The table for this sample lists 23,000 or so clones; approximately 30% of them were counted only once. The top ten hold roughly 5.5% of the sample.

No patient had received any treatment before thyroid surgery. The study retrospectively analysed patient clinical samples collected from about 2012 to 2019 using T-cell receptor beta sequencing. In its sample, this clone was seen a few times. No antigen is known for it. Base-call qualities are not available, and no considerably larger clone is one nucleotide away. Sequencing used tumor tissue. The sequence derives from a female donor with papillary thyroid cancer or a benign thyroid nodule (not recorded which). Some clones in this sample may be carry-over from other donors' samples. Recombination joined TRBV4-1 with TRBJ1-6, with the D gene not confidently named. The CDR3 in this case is CASSASLRRKGSYNSPLHF. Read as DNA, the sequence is TGCGCCAGCAGCGCATCCCTCCGCCGTAAGGGTTCCTATAATTCACCCCTCCACTTT.